This TCR beta chain appears in the sequencing data of a study of blood T cell repertoires in COVID-19. The V gene's germline CDR1 is MNHEY and CDR2 SMNVEV (reference sequence). The CDR3 runs 15 residues. V was clipped by 5 bases and J by 10 bases; unmatched bases: 12. Produced via immunoSEQ multiplex PCR; TCRdb's table is partial and in-frame only. The sample contains approximately 230,000 clones, around 82% of which appear only once. The source is a man older than 75 with acute or convalescent COVID-19. Sequencing was performed on peripheral blood. J is TRBJ2-1 and V is TRBV27; the match to TRBD2 covers 9 bases. The CDR3 region is CASSTEREEGWEQFF. The CDR3, as DNA: TGTGCCAGCAGTACCGAGCGGGAGGAGGGATGGGAGCAGTTCTTC.